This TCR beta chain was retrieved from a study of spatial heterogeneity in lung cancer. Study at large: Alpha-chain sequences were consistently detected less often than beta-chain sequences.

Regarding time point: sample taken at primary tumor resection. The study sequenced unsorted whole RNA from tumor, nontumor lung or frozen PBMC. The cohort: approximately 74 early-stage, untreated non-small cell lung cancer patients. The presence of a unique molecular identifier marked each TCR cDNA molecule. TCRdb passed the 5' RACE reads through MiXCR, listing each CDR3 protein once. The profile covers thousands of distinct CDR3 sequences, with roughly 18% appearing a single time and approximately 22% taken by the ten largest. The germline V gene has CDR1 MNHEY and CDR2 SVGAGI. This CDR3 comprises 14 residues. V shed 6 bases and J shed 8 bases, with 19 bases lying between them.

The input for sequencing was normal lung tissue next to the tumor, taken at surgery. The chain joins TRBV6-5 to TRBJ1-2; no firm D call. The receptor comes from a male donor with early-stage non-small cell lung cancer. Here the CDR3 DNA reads TGTGCCAGCAGACCCGATTCGACCAGGAAGGGCTACACCTTC. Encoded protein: CASRPDSTRKGYTF.